A single T cell receptor beta chain is shown here with its context. The table came from immunoSEQ multiplex PCR; TCRdb's copy has only in-frame clones and leaves some out. The table has around 95,000 clones, roughly nine tenths seen once. The sample is drawn from a study of blood T cell repertoires in COVID-19. Whole-study context: T cells, B-cell-depleted T cells, or PBMCs provided the cDNA or gDNA that served as material.

CDR3 length equals 13 residues. V was clipped by 10 bases and J by 8 bases, with 18 bases between them. CDR1 LNHDA and CDR2 SQIVND come from the germline V gene (reference sequence). The chain joins TRBV19 to TRBJ2-1; tentatively, D is TRBD2 (5 bases). The receptor's source is a man aged 50 or older with active COVID-19. Sequenced sample: peripheral blood. For the CDR3, the DNA is TGTGCCACAACCCAGACGGGGATTGATGAGCAGTTCTTC. This gives the protein CATTQTGIDEQFF.